This section outlines one T cell receptor (beta chain) sequence together with its context. Using immunoSEQ multiplex PCR, the repertoire was profiled, and TCRdb retains in-frame clones only, with some absent. This sample has 150,000 to 200,000 clones, with around 90% found just once. These data originate in a study of control samples from healthy donors and cancer patients. This CDR3 is 15 amino acids long. Looked up from germline, CDR1 is KGHDR and CDR2 is SFDVKD. V lost 4 bases and J lost 1, with 10 bases in between. The sequenced material came from blood. The source is a woman between 50 and 59 years old in good health. The chain recombines TRBV24-1 with TRBJ1-3; D uncertain. The CDR3 DNA reads TGTGCCACCAGTGACTCGAGGGCGTCTGGAAACACCATATATTTT. Translating gives CATSDSRASGNTIYF.